This T cell receptor (beta chain) was found in a study of blood T cell repertoires in COVID-19 (dated by TCRdb to the early 2020s). For context, the study as a whole: Samples covering the acute and convalescent phases of COVID-19 were provided by collaborators in the United States, Italy and Spain. Subjects who had been exposed to COVID-19, were actively infected with it, or had recovered from it provided the deeply sampled blood TCRbeta repertoires that made up the dataset. Where available, HLA class I and class II types were taken from metadata supplied by the sample provider and were not determined by assay-based typing. The repertoires were made available in a free public database intended to serve as a resource for research on the immune response to SARS-CoV-2. The samples were drawn from two sources: the first 160 participants of the ongoing ImmuneRACE study, and 1,000 to 1,500 subjects contributed by 6 global collaborators. Nearly every sample came with metadata listing a de-identified subject ID, COVID-19 status, age in years and sex. The prospective study material was composed of cDNA or gDNA derived from T cells, B-cell-depleted T cells, or PBMCs. Results the study describes overall, beyond this receptor: The amount of clinical and demographic metadata varied by source and participant and was provided uncurated.

As for this clone: Which antigen it targets is not known. No base quality values were provided; no much bigger clone lies one nucleotide off.

Whole blood was collected in K2EDTA tubes by collaborating institutions according to the institutions' own protocols. For TCRbeta analysis, collaborator samples were shipped as frozen whole blood, as isolated PBMCs, or as DNA extracted from either sample type. CDR1 and CDR2, looked up from the germline V gene (reference sequence), are GTSNPN and SVGIG. Germline trimming: 1 base from V, 6 bases from J; junction bases outside gene matches: 15. The CDR3 starts with the cysteine, ends with the phenylalanine, and has 17 residues. Only the CDR3 portion is preserved as DNA: 51 bases, with reading frame beginning at the first base. TCRbeta CDR3 regions were amplified from genomic DNA using the immunoSEQ Assay, a bias-controlled multiplex PCR. In the paper's pipeline: Nucleated cell counts per sample were estimated from amplification of reference gene primers within the assay. To quantify the absolute abundance of each unique TCRbeta CDR3 rearrangement, sequence reads were collapsed and filtered. For each sample, productive Simpson clonality was calculated by taking the square root of Simpson's diversity index across productive rearrangements. Held by TCRdb, this immuneACCESS table contains in-frame sequences only and omits some clones. Under half of the omission traces to an unresolved V gene where checked; the cause of the rest is unknown. For V, J and clone size, that table is used; D and trimming come from the DNA. The sample profile shows around 220,000 clones; almost 90% of them were found once. Jointly, the top ten make up more than 1.4% of the sample.

The rearrangement combines TRBV30 with TRBJ1-5; 7 central bases correspond to TRBD1. This TCR derives from a man aged 18 to 30 with active or convalescent COVID-19. The sequencing input was peripheral blood. Here is the DNA: TGTGCCTGGAGTGCCGAAACGCAGGGGGTAAGGAGTCAGCCCCAGCATTTT. Its product reads: CAWSAETQGVRSQPQHF.